These 27 T cell receptor beta chains were all obtained from the same sample, sequenced in a study of blood T cells in healthy people across ages. The second PCR ran about 6 to 11 cycles with a sample-barcoded 5' primer and J-beta primers. TCRdb re-derived calls from the 5' RACE reads in MiXCR, one entry per CDR3 protein. This sample carries about 970,000 distinct CDR3 sequences, roughly 51% of them seen once, and the ten largest clones take roughly a fifth. The sequenced sample was blood. All receptors derive from a woman aged 55-70 years in good health.

The chain recombines TRBV20-1 with TRBJ2-7, with 8 bases fitting TRBD1. The end of the DNA aligns better with TRBJ2-5, so the J call may be wrong. The germline gives CDR1 DFQATT, CDR2 SNEGSKA (reference sequence). This CDR3 is 16 amino acids long. The CDR3 region has the DNA TGCAGTGCTAGACCAAGACAGGGGCTTTTTCGAGAGACCCAGTACTTC. Protein product: CSARPRQGLFRETQYF.

The chain uses TRBV5-1 and TRBJ2-3; 7 bases agree with TRBD1. V dropped 0 bases and J dropped 1; count of bases not matched to a gene: 2. The germline CDR1 and CDR2 sequences are SGHRS and YFSETQ. This CDR3 contains 15 residues. CDR3 residues: CASSLDRGGTDTQYF. CDR3 DNA: TGCGCCAGCAGCTTGGACAGGGGAGGCACAGATACGCAGTATTTT.

This clonotype showed up just a few times. V is TRBV18 and J is TRBJ1-1, with a possible D match to TRBD1 (5 bases). This CDR3 has 12 amino acids. Germline CDR1 reads KGHSH; CDR2 reads LQKENI. V was pared by 4 bases and J by 6 bases, with 9 bases between. CDR3 region: CASSLQGAEAFF. The CDR3 bases are TGTGCCAGCTCACTCCAGGGAGCTGAAGCTTTCTTT.

About this clonotype: A much larger clone differs from this one at a single base, so this may be a read error. Here the CDR3 reads CASSRPGLVRTDTQYF. The CDR3 nucleotides read TGCGCCAGCAGCCGACCAGGACTAGTGCGGACAGATACGCAGTATTTT. The chain couples TRBV4-1 to TRBJ2-3; TRBD2 agrees at 7 bases. CDR1 is MGHRA and CDR2 is YSYEKL in the germline V gene. This CDR3 spans 16 amino acids. V was pared by 4 bases and J by 3 bases, with 10 bases of the junction left unmatched.

The genes are TRBV7-9 and TRBJ2-7; the D gene could be TRBD1 or TRBD2 (6 bases each). This CDR3 has 18 amino acids. Per the germline V gene, CDR1 is SEHNR and CDR2 is FQNEAQ (reference sequence). Trimming pared 5 bases from V and 7 bases from J, leaving 30 bases between. The CDR3 region has the DNA TGTGCCAGCAGCAACATCAAACAAGGACAGCTGACCGGAGGGGAGCAGTACTTC. It is translated as CASSNIKQGQLTGGEQYF. The full variable domain, in which reference TRBV7-9 and TRBJ2-7 provide the parts outside the CDR3, is DTGVSQNPRHKITKRGQNVTFRCDPISEHNRLYWYRQTLGQGPEFLTYFQNEAQLEKSRLLSDRFSAERPKGSFSTLEIQRTEQGDSAMYLCASSNIKQGQLTGGEQYFGPGTRLTVT.

The V call is TRBV28, the J call TRBJ1-1, with D unclear. CDR3 length: 14 residues. Germline values: CDR1 MDHEN, CDR2 SYDVKM. V dropped 8 bases and J dropped 2 bases, with 15 bases sitting between them. CDR3 bases: TGTGCCAGCGCGGGCCGGCAGATTAACACTGAAGCTTTCTTT. Translation gives CASAGRQINTEAFF.

The sample holds a few counts of this clonotype. J is TRBJ1-5 and V is TRBV12-3 or TRBV12-4; no reliable D call. Trimming removed 6 bases from V and 7 bases from J, with 16 bases in between. The CDR3 has 14 amino acids. DNA for the CDR3: TGTGCCAGCAGCTCTAGCGGGGTCGGGCAGCCCCAGCATTTT. It yields the protein CASSSSGVGQPQHF.

The rearrangement links TRBV9 to TRBJ1-4, with 7 positions matching TRBD1. V lost 5 bases to trimming and J lost 6 bases; unmatched junction nucleotides: 7. CDR3 length equals 14 residues. Germline V lookup: CDR1 SGDLS, CDR2 YYNGEE. The CDR3 here is CASRGDSSHEKLFF. The CDR3 region has the DNA TGTGCCAGCAGAGGGGACAGCTCACATGAAAAACTGTTTTTT.

On this clonotype itself: An end of the junction does not agree with germline; a read error may underlie this. The chain joins TRBV27 to TRBJ2-7; the D is unclear. The CDR3 has 15 residues. Germline CDR1 is MNHEY and CDR2 is SMNVEV (reference sequence). DNA for the CDR3: TGTGCCAGCAGTTTGGGTGGACGTCTCTCCTACGAGCGGTACTTC. Its protein is CASSLGGRLSYERYF.

The chain employs TRBV10-2 and TRBJ1-2, with D perhaps matching TRBD1 (6 bases). V lost 6 bases and J 4 bases, leaving 15 bases between the germline ends. The CDR3 covers 14 residues. Germline V gives CDR1 WSHSY, CDR2 SAAADI. The CDR3 DNA reads as TGCGCCAGCAGACCCCGACAGGATATCTATGGCTACACCTTC. It is translated as CASRPRQDIYGYTF.

The V and J genes are TRBV2 and TRBJ2-5, with a tentative D call TRBD2 (5 bases). The germline V gene has CDR1 SNHLY and CDR2 FYNNEI. The ends were cut back, 4 bases at V and 4 bases at J, with 7 bases in the middle. There are 12 residues in the CDR3. In nucleotides, the CDR3 is TGTGCCAGCAGTGTACTAGTAGAGACCCAGTACTTC. It is translated as CASSVLVETQYF.

The chain has TRBV3-1 and TRBJ1-2; 8 nucleotides line up with TRBD1. The CDR3 contains 13 residues. J was trimmed by 5 bases and V by 6 bases; bases with no gene match: 5. CDR1 LGHDT and CDR2 YNNKEL come from the germline V gene (reference sequence). The CDR3 loop is CASSRTGFYGYTF. The CDR3 DNA reads TGTGCCAGCAGTCGGACAGGGTTTTATGGCTACACCTTC.

The chain carries TRBV20-1 and TRBJ2-3; possibly TRBD1 or TRBD2 for D (5 bases each). V was cut by 7 bases and J by 2 bases, with 19 bases left in between. CDR3 size: 15 residues. CDR1 and CDR2 (germline): DFQATT, SNEGSKA (reference sequence). CDR3 in amino acids: CSVSWDRSLTDTQYF. CDR3 in DNA: TGCAGTGTTAGCTGGGACCGCTCCCTCACAGATACGCAGTATTTT.

The gene calls are TRBV24-1 and TRBJ2-7; 7 bases agree with TRBD2. There are 15 residues in the CDR3. Germline CDR1 KGHDR, CDR2 SFDVKD. The V segment lost 4 bases and the J segment 0 bases; nucleotides outside the gene matches: 5. The CDR3 is CATSETSKSSYEQYF. CDR3 DNA: TGTGCCACCAGTGAGACTAGCAAGAGCTCCTACGAGCAGTACTTC.

V is TRBV4-2 and J is TRBJ2-3, with D tentatively TRBD2 (5 bases). The CDR3 length is 18 residues. V dropped 0 bases and J dropped 3 bases, with 19 bases sitting between them. Germline CDR1 LGHNA, CDR2 YNFKEQ. As DNA, the CDR3 is TGTGCCAGCAGCCAAGAACCACTCGGGATAGGACCGACAGATACGCAGTATTTT. Protein: CASSQEPLGIGPTDTQYF.

This rearrangement joins TRBV29-1 to TRBJ2-1; possibly TRBD1 for D (5 bases). Trimming pared 4 bases from V and 8 bases from J, leaving 24 bases between. Per the germline V gene, CDR1 is SQVTM and CDR2 is ANQGSEA. This CDR3 contains 16 residues. This CDR3 is CSVVPQGPGHRDEQFF. CDR3 sequence (DNA): TGCAGCGTTGTGCCTCAGGGCCCAGGGCACCGGGATGAGCAGTTCTTC.

The rearrangement joins TRBV30 to TRBJ2-1; D is possibly TRBD2 (5 bases). The CDR3 consists of 17 residues. Germline V lookup: CDR1 GTSNPN, CDR2 SVGIG (reference sequence). The CDR3 DNA sequence: TGTGCGCACGACGGCGGGTGGGCTTCTACCACCTACAATGAGCAGTTCTTC. This encodes CAHDGGWASTTYNEQFF.

This chain uses TRBV20-1 with TRBJ2-4; D might be TRBD1 or TRBD2, each matching 5 bases. The end of the DNA is better explained by TRBJ2-7, so the J call may be wrong. The CDR3 contains 16 residues. The germline CDR1 and CDR2 sequences are DFQATT and SNEGSKA (reference sequence). The CDR3 reads CSAPNQGAQFDDEQYF. CDR3 DNA sequence: TGCAGTGCCCCGAACCAGGGAGCACAGTTTGACGACGAGCAGTACTTC.

The V gene is TRBV2, the J gene TRBJ2-1, with TRBD2 matching 12 bases. The V gene's germline CDR1 is SNHLY and CDR2 FYNNEI. V gave up 2 bases and J gave up 5 bases; unmatched junction bases: 7. This CDR3 is 17 amino acids long. CDR3 DNA sequence: TGTGCCAGCAGTGAAACTAGCGGGAGGCCTTTCGACAATGAGCAGTTCTTC. It is translated as CASSETSGRPFDNEQFF.

The genes are TRBV6-6 and TRBJ1-2; 7 bases match TRBD1. The CDR3 sequence is 15 residues long. V gave up 5 bases and J gave up 9 bases; unmatched junction bases: 15. Germline-derived CDR1 and CDR2 are MNHNY and SVGAGI (reference sequence). The CDR3 coding sequence is TGTGCCAGCAGTACTGGGACAGTAGGAGGCTGGCGCTACACCTTC. Its translation is CASSTGTVGGWRYTF.

This clonotype has just a few counts. This rearrangement joins TRBV4-1 to TRBJ2-7; D is perhaps TRBD2 (5 bases). In germline, CDR1 is MGHRA, CDR2 YSYEKL. This CDR3 contains 15 residues. V lost 5 bases and J 0 bases, leaving 14 bases between the germline ends. This CDR3 is CASSSWTGNSYEQYF. CDR3 in DNA: TGCGCCAGCAGCTCCTGGACTGGGAACTCCTACGAGCAGTACTTC.

The DNA of the CDR3 is TGTGCCAGCAGCTTAGGTGGAGGGACGGGGCGTTCGGCCCAGCATTTT. Translated, it gives CASSLGGGTGRSAQHF. This chain uses TRBV11-2 with TRBJ1-5; weak D call: TRBD1 (5 bases). Germline CDR1 SGHAT, CDR2 FQNNGV. The CDR3 sequence is 16 residues long. The germline V and J ends were trimmed by 1 base and 11 bases, with 21 bases remaining between them.

The chain carries TRBV28 and TRBJ2-4; no definite D call. Trimming cost V 2 bases and J 0 bases, with 14 bases left between them. The V gene's germline CDR1 is MDHEN and CDR2 SYDVKM. The CDR3 extends over 17 amino acids. For the CDR3, the DNA is TGTGCCAGCAGTTTAGGTCGGGCAGCACTAGCCAAAAACATTCAGTACTTC. This translates into CASSLGRAALAKNIQYF.

In this sample, this clonotype turned up a few times. CDR3 protein: CSARTSGFNEQFF. For the CDR3, the DNA is TGCAGTGCCCGGACTAGCGGATTCAATGAGCAGTTCTTC. The chain combines TRBV20-1 with TRBJ2-1, with 10 bases identical to TRBD2. From germline, CDR1 is DFQATT and CDR2 SNEGSKA (reference sequence). This CDR3 is built from 13 residues. V shed 6 bases, J shed 6 bases, and the junction held 5 bases outside the gene matches.

The chain employs TRBV7-9 and TRBJ2-5; D might be TRBD1 or TRBD2, each matching 5 bases. The V gene lost 5 bases and the J gene lost 3 bases, with 16 bases spanning the gap. This CDR3 contains 15 residues. Looked up from germline, CDR1 is SEHNR and CDR2 is FQNEAQ (reference sequence). The CDR3 loop is CASSQPGAAEETQYF. CDR3 nucleotides: TGTGCCAGCAGCCAACCCGGGGCGGCGGAAGAGACCCAGTACTTC.

This chain joins TRBV9 and TRBJ2-7; 7 bases agree with TRBD1. Germline V lookup: CDR1 SGDLS, CDR2 YYNGEE. The CDR3 covers 14 residues. The ends lost 4 bases at V and 5 bases at J; junction bases unmatched: 9. The CDR3 protein is CASSTTTGYDEQYF. In DNA form, the CDR3 reads TGTGCCAGCAGCACCACGACAGGGTATGACGAGCAGTACTTC.

V usage is TRBV18 and J usage is TRBJ2-6, with TRBD1 matching over 7 bases. Germline CDR1 reads KGHSH; CDR2 reads LQKENI. CDR3 length: 16 amino acids. Losses at the gene ends were 1 base for V and 6 bases for J; bases not matched to a gene: 6. The CDR3 here is CASSPRQGLVANVLTF. Written as DNA, the CDR3 is TGTGCCAGCTCACCACGACAGGGTCTGGTGGCCAACGTCCTGACTTTC.